This T cell receptor (beta chain) originates from a study of blood T cell repertoires in COVID-19. CDR1 is MGHRA, CDR2 YSYEKL, per germline. The V and J ends lost 4 bases and 0 bases respectively, with 15 bases between them. This CDR3 spans 16 amino acids. Some clones are missing from TCRdb's copy, which holds only in-frame ones; the method was immunoSEQ multiplex PCR. Of approximately 270,000 clones in the sample, roughly 89% were seen once. The chain has TRBV4-1 and TRBJ1-1; D is undetermined. Sequencing was performed on peripheral blood. The TCR originated in a man aged 25-45 years with acute or convalescent COVID-19. Here the CDR3 DNA reads TGCGCCAGCAGCCGAGAAGGCGGCATCATGAACACTGAAGCTTTCTTT. It yields the protein CASSREGGIMNTEAFF.